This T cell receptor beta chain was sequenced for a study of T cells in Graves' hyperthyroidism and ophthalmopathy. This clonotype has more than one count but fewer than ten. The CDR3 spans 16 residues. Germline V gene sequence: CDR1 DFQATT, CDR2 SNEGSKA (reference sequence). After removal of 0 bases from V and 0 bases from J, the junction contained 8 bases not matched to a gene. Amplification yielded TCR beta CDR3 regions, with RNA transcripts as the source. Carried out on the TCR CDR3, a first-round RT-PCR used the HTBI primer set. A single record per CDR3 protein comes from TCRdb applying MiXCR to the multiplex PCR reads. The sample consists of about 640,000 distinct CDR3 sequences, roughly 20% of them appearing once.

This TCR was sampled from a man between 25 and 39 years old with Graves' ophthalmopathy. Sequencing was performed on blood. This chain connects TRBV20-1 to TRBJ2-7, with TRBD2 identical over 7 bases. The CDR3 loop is CSARDLGAGTSYEQYF. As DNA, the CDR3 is TGCAGTGCTAGAGACCTGGGAGCGGGGACCTCCTACGAGCAGTACTTC.